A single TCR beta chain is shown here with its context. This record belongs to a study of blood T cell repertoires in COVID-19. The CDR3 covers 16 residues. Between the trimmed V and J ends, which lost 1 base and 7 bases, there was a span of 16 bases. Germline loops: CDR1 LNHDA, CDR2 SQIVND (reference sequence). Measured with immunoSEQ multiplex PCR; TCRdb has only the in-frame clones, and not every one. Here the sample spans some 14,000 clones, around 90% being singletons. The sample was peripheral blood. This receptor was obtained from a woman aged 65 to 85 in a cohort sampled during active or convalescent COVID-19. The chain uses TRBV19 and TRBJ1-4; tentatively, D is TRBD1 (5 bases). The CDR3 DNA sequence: TGTGCCAGTAGTATAGGACAAATCATCGGGGGTGAAAAACTGTTTTTT. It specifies CASSIGQIIGGEKLFF.